A single sample is the source of the 21 T cell receptor beta chains below, sequenced in a study of post-analysis software for immune sequencing data. Study-wide results and caveats: About five TRBV segments were more frequent in patients than controls; TRBV5-6, TRBV5-1 and TRBV20-1 belonged to this group.

The TCR beta cDNA libraries carried unique molecular identifiers. MiXCR, applied by TCRdb to the PCR reads, yields one record per CDR3 protein. The sample lists hundreds of thousands of distinct CDR3 sequences, more than 50% occurring once. These receptors have no known antigen. The specimen was blood. The receptors shown here come from a girl aged 2 to 10 with multiple sclerosis.

The V call is TRBV20-1, the J call TRBJ2-5; 10 bases agree with TRBD2. The CDR3 has 15 residues. The germline CDR1 and CDR2 sequences are DFQATT and SNEGSKA (reference sequence). The trim removed 4 bases at V and 5 bases at J, leaving 10 bases unmatched. In nucleotides, the CDR3 is TGCAGTGCTAAATCGAGCGGGGGGGCCGAGGAGACCCAGTACTTC. Translating gives CSAKSSGGAEETQYF.

There are a few counts of this clonotype. The V call is TRBV29-1, the J call TRBJ2-1, with 9 positions matching TRBD1. This CDR3 region has 14 residues. Germline V gene sequence: CDR1 SQVTM, CDR2 ANQGSEA. V lost 3 bases to trimming and J lost 10 bases; unmatched junction nucleotides: 10. Here the CDR3 reads CSVDLTGGKMEQFF. DNA for the CDR3: TGCAGCGTTGACCTGACAGGGGGGAAGATGGAGCAGTTCTTC.

The CDR3 DNA sequence: TGCGCCAGCAAGGGGACTAGCGGGAGGTCCTTCTCCTACGAGCAGTACTTC. It encodes CASKGTSGRSFSYEQYF. The rearrangement joins TRBV5-1 to TRBJ2-7, with TRBD2 matching over 15 bases. The J segment lost 0 bases and the V segment lost 6 bases, leaving 7 bases of the junction unmatched. The CDR3 is made up of 17 amino acids. Looked up from germline, CDR1 is SGHRS and CDR2 is YFSETQ.

The V and J genes are TRBV15 and TRBJ1-1, with unresolved D. Per germline, CDR1 LNHNV and CDR2 YYDKDF (reference sequence). Trimming left V 6 bases short and J 2 bases short, with 4 bases between. This CDR3 region has 11 residues. The CDR3 loop is CATSLNTEAFF. CDR3 bases: TGTGCCACCAGTCTAAACACTGAAGCTTTCTTT.

This chain links TRBV4-3 with TRBJ2-1; 11 bases fit TRBD2. The CDR3 contains 17 residues. Germline V gene data show CDR1 as LGHNA and CDR2 as YSLEER. Germline trimming cut 0 bases from V and 1 base from J; bases unmatched to any gene: 2. The CDR3 DNA is TGCGCCAGCAGCCAAGATAGCGGGGGGGTATCCTACAATGAGCAGTTCTTC. This encodes CASSQDSGGVSYNEQFF.

This clonotype was counted a few times. The rearrangement links TRBV29-1 to TRBJ2-5; D is unclear. Trimming left V 6 bases short and J 5 bases short, with 7 bases between. This CDR3 is built from 10 residues. Germline V CDR1 and CDR2: SQVTM, ANQGSEA. Here the CDR3 reads CSVADETQYF. In DNA, the CDR3 is TGCAGCGTCGCGGATGAGACCCAGTACTTC.

The chain is built from TRBV3-1 and TRBJ2-7, with no clear D. The CDR3 sequence is 15 residues long. Trimming took 3 bases from V and 0 from J, leaving 12 bases between them. The germline V gene encodes CDR1 LGHDT and CDR2 YNNKEL (reference sequence). The CDR3 is CASSQSLSSSYEQYF. DNA for the CDR3: TGTGCCAGCAGCCAGTCCCTAAGCAGCTCCTACGAGCAGTACTTC.

V usage is TRBV7-2 and J usage is TRBJ2-5, with D possibly matching TRBD2 (5 bases). The CDR3 sequence is 13 residues long. CDR1 and CDR2 (germline): SGHTA, FQGNSA. Trimming removed 5 bases from V and 5 bases from J, with 12 bases in between. CDR3 protein: CASSLRVAETQYF. As DNA, the CDR3 is TGTGCCAGCAGCCTACGGGTAGCGGAGACCCAGTACTTC. The variable domain in full, with the rest retrieved from reference TRBV7-2 and TRBJ2-5, is GAGVSQSPSNKVTEKGKDVELRCDPISGHTALYWYRQSLGQGLEFLIYFQGNSAPDKSGLPSDRFSAERTGGSVSTLTIQRTQQEDSAVYLCASSLRVAETQYFGPGTRLLVL.

This clonotype came up a few times. The genes are TRBV7-9 and TRBJ1-2; 8 bases fit TRBD1. The CDR3 spans 16 residues. Unmatched junction bases numbered 12, after V lost 5 bases and J lost 4 bases. Germline V lookup: CDR1 SEHNR, CDR2 FQNEAQ (reference sequence). The chain's CDR3 is CASSTGQGPLFYGYTF. CDR3 DNA: TGTGCCAGCAGCACCGGACAGGGTCCCTTGTTCTATGGCTACACCTTC.

In its sample, this clonotype was seen a few times. V and J are TRBV20-1 and TRBJ2-1; 8 positions agree with TRBD1. Germline-derived CDR1 and CDR2 are DFQATT and SNEGSKA (reference sequence). V lost 2 bases to trimming and J lost 4 bases; unmatched junction nucleotides: 7. The CDR3 runs to 15 residues. This chain's CDR3 is CSARYAGGAYNEQFF. The DNA of the CDR3 is TGCAGTGCTAGATACGCAGGGGGCGCTTACAATGAGCAGTTCTTC.

This rearrangement joins TRBV12-3 or TRBV12-4 to TRBJ1-6; TRBD1 is a possible D gene (5 bases). Trimming took 3 bases from V and 9 from J, leaving 15 bases between them. This CDR3 spans 15 amino acids. The CDR3 here is CASSFRQSSGSPLHF. In DNA, the CDR3 is TGTGCCAGCAGTTTTAGACAGAGCTCGGGTTCACCCCTCCACTTT.

The chain combines TRBV20-1 with TRBJ2-7, with D perhaps given as TRBD1 or TRBD2 (5 bases each). CDR1 and CDR2 from the germline V gene are DFQATT and SNEGSKA (reference sequence). Trimming shortened V by 6 bases and J by 2 bases, and 17 bases separated the two germline ends. This CDR3 contains 14 residues. The chain's CDR3 is CSATGTQFTYEQYF. CDR3 coding DNA: TGCAGTGCGACCGGGACGCAGTTTACCTACGAGCAGTACTTC.

This clonotype has just a few counts. This sequence joins TRBV29-1 and TRBJ2-7, with 8 bases that match TRBD1. Germline values: CDR1 SQVTM, CDR2 ANQGSEA. Losses at the gene ends were 6 bases for V and 2 bases for J; bases not matched to a gene: 6. This CDR3 is 13 amino acids long. CDR3 bases: TGCAGCGTCATGACAGGGGCCCCCTACGAGCAGTACTTC. Translating gives CSVMTGAPYEQYF.

J is TRBJ2-7 and V is TRBV11-2; D could derive from TRBD1 or TRBD2 (6 bases each). V was pared by 5 bases and J by 6 bases, with 17 bases between. The CDR3 spans 14 residues. Germline V gene lookup returns CDR1 SGHAT and CDR2 FQNNGV. The CDR3 DNA reads as TGTGCCAGCAGCCAGGACGGAGGGGGGATCGAGCAGTACTTC. Amino acids: CASSQDGGGIEQYF.

CDR3 DNA sequence: TGTGCCAGCTCACCACAAGCACAGGTCAATACTTGGGATGAGCAGTTCTTC. This encodes CASSPQAQVNTWDEQFF. The gene calls are TRBV18 and TRBJ2-1, with D possibly being TRBD1 (5 bases). The CDR3 contains 17 residues. V lost 1 base and J lost 8, with 21 bases in between. Germline CDR1 KGHSH, CDR2 LQKENI.

The chain couples TRBV28 to TRBJ1-5; D not resolved. Germline assignment: CDR1 MDHEN and CDR2 SYDVKM. The V gene lost 3 bases and the J gene lost 2 bases, with 11 bases spanning the gap. The CDR3 is made up of 15 amino acids. CDR3 amino acids: CASSFPPSGNQPQHF. As DNA, the CDR3 is TGTGCCAGCAGTTTTCCTCCTTCGGGCAATCAGCCCCAGCATTTT.

This sequence joins TRBV29-1 and TRBJ1-5, with D uncertain. Trimming cost V 6 bases and J 2 bases, with 8 bases left between them. CDR3 length: 12 amino acids. Germline assignment: CDR1 SQVTM and CDR2 ANQGSEA. The CDR3 spells CSVQDGNQPQHF. Here the CDR3 DNA reads TGCAGCGTCCAGGACGGCAATCAGCCCCAGCATTTT.

The chain uses TRBV29-1 and TRBJ2-7, with 8 bases identical to TRBD1. The V gene end was trimmed by 5 bases and the J gene end by 1 base; junction bases not matched to a gene: 7. This CDR3 is 14 amino acids long. Germline V gene lookup returns CDR1 SQVTM and CDR2 ANQGSEA. The CDR3 is CSVSPGTGSYEQYF. CDR3 bases: TGCAGCGTTAGCCCCGGGACAGGATCCTACGAGCAGTACTTC.

In its sample, this clonotype was seen a few times. The V call is TRBV7-9, the J call TRBJ2-3; 7 bases map to TRBD2. Germline values: CDR1 SEHNR, CDR2 FQNEAQ (reference sequence). This CDR3 has 17 amino acids. Trimming at V came to 5 bases and at J to 2 bases, leaving 13 bases not matched to a gene. This CDR3 is CASSPNSGLVATDTQYF. Here the CDR3 DNA reads TGTGCCAGCAGCCCAAACTCTGGACTAGTCGCCACAGATACGCAGTATTTT.

V usage is TRBV6-6 and J usage is TRBJ2-1; 7 nucleotides agree with TRBD2. The CDR3 runs 16 residues. Germline trimming cut 0 bases from V and 2 bases from J; bases unmatched to any gene: 4. The germline CDR1 and CDR2 sequences are MNHNY and SVGAGI (reference sequence). CDR3 in DNA: TGTGCCAGCAGTTACTCGAGCGGGATTACCTACAATGAGCAGTTCTTC. As protein: CASSYSSGITYNEQFF.

The chain links TRBV20-1 to TRBJ1-1; D ambiguous. This CDR3 spans 13 amino acids. Trimming left V 3 bases short and J 0 bases short, with 8 bases between. The V gene's germline CDR1 is DFQATT and CDR2 SNEGSKA (reference sequence). The CDR3 region has the DNA TGCAGTGCTAGCGCGGGGATGAACACTGAAGCTTTCTTT. Its protein product is CSASAGMNTEAFF.